This T cell receptor beta chain was documented in a study of blood T cell repertoires in COVID-19 (dated by TCRdb to the early 2020s). For the wider study: Samples covering the acute and convalescent phases of COVID-19 were provided by collaborators in the United States, Italy and Spain. Where available, HLA class I and class II types were obtained from metadata supplied by the sample provider rather than from assay-based typing. The material from the prospective study consisted of cDNA or gDNA derived from T cells, B-cell-depleted T cells, or PBMCs. Sample metadata almost always included a de-identified subject ID, COVID-19 status, age in years and sex. The repertoires were released in a freely available public database intended as a resource for research on the immune response to SARS-CoV-2. The dataset comprised deeply sampled blood TCRbeta repertoires from subjects exposed to, actively infected with, or recovered from COVID-19. The samples were drawn from the first 160 participants of the ongoing ImmuneRACE study and from 1,254 subjects provided by 6 global collaborators.

Participants in the prospective study were enrolled through a virtual design, were aged roughly 18 to 100 years, and lived in roughly 24 United States geographic areas. Cohort assignment in the prospective study relied on participant-reported clinical history from a screening survey and a study questionnaire. Each participant in the prospective study had whole blood, serum and a nasopharyngeal or oropharyngeal swab collected by mobile phlebotomists. Over an approximately 2-month period, participants in the prospective study had the option of providing additional blood draws and questionnaires. Blood samples from the prospective study were shipped frozen or at room temperature prior to DNA extraction. Summary of the overall study and its limitations: The amount of clinical and demographic metadata varied by source and participant and was provided uncurated.

As encoded in the germline V gene, CDR1 is ENHRY while CDR2 is SYGVKD. Its CDR3 holds 16 amino acids, cysteine through phenylalanine. Only the CDR3 region is kept as DNA, spanning 48 bases read in frame from base 1. Compared with germline, V lacks 3 bases and J lacks 5 bases; bases without a gene match: 8. Turning to this clone: This clone's antigen is unknown. No quality values exist for individual bases; no much larger clone is one base distant.

TCRbeta CDR3 regions were amplified from genomic DNA using the immunoSEQ Assay, a bias-controlled multiplex PCR. As for how the authors treated the data: Within the assay, amplification of reference gene primers was used to estimate how many nucleated cells each sample contained. To quantify the absolute abundance of each unique TCRbeta CDR3 rearrangement, sequence reads were collapsed and filtered. For each sample, productive Simpson clonality was calculated by taking the square root of Simpson's diversity index across productive rearrangements. TCRdb carries this immuneACCESS record with in-frame sequences only. Its versions omit some clonotypes, under half of them owing to an unresolved V gene in the studies checked, with the rest unexplained. That table is the source of V, J and clone size, and D and trimming were worked out from the DNA. Within this sample are about 270,000 clones, with just under 90% of them counted one time only. The ten largest clones take up approximately 4% of the sample.

The V and J segments used are TRBV10-3 and TRBJ2-3; 10 middle bases align to TRBD2. Input material: PBMCs or T cells enriched from blood (not recorded which). This clonotype originated in a woman aged 25 to 39 with acute COVID-19. The DNA reads TGTGCCATCAGTGAACAAGCGGGAGGGCCTGGAGATACGCAGTATTTT. The resulting protein is CAISEQAGGPGDTQYF.